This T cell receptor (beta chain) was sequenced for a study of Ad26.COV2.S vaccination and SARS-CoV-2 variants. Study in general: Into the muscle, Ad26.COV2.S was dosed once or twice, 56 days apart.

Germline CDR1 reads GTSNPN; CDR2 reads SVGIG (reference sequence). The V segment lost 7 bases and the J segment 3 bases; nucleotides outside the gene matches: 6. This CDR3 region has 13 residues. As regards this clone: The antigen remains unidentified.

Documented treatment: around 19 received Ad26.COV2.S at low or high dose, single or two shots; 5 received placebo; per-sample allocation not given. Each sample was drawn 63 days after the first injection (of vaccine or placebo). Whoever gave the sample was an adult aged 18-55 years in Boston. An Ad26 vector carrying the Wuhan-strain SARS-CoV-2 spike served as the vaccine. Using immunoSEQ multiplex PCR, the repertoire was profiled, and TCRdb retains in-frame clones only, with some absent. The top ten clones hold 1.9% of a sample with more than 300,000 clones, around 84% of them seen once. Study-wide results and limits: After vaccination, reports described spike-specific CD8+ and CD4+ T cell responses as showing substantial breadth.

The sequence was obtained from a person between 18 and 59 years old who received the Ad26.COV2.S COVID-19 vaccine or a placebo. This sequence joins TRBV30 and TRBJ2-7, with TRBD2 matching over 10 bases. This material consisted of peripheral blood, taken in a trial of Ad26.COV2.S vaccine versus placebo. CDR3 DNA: TGTGCCTACACCGGGACTAGCGACTACGAGCAGTACTTC. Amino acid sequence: CAYTGTSDYEQYF. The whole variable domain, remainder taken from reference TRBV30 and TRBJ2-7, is SQTIHQWPATLVQPVGSPLSLECTVEGTSNPNLYWYRQAAGRGLQLLFYSVGIGQISSEVPQNLSASRPQDRQFILSSKKLLLSDSGFYLCAYTGTSDYEQYFGPGTRLTVT.